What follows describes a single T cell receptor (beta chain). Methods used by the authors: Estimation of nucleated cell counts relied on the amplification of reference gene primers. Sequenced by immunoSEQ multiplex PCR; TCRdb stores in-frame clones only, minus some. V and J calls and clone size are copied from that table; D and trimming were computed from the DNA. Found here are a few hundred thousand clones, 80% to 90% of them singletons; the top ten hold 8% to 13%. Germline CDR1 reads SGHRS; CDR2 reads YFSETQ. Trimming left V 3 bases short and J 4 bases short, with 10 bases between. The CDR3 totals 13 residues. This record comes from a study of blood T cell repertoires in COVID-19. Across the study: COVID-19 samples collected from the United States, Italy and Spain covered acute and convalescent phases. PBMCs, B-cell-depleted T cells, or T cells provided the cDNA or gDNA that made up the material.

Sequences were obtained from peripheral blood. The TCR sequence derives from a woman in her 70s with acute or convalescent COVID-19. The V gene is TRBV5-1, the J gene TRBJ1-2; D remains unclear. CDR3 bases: TGCGCCAGCAGCTCCGACACCTTCTATGGCTACACCTTC. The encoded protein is CASSSDTFYGYTF.